One sample yielded the 7 T cell receptor beta chains listed below, sequenced in a study of post-analysis software for immune sequencing data. TCR beta cDNA libraries included unique molecular identifiers. TCRdb used MiXCR to reprocess the PCR reads, holding one entry per CDR3 protein. This table holds hundreds of thousands of distinct CDR3 sequences, roughly three fifths found once. Antigen specificity for these receptors is unknown. Notes on the study in general: Roughly five TRBV segments were more frequent in patients than controls; TRBV5-6, TRBV5-1 and TRBV20-1 belonged to this group.

Material for sequencing was blood. Receptors were obtained from a girl aged 2 to 9 with multiple sclerosis.

The chain has TRBV2 and TRBJ2-4; 10 bases fit TRBD2. The J call is doubtful: the DNA matches TRBJ2-7 better. Germline CDR1 reads SNHLY; CDR2 reads FYNNEI. The CDR3 is 17 amino acids. DNA of the CDR3: TGTGCCAGCAGTGAAGCGCTTCTGTCTAGCGGGAGTTACGAGCAGTACTTC. Translating gives CASSEALLSSGSYEQYF.

This clonotype was picked up many times. The CDR3 reads CASSLAGGQETQYF. CDR3 in DNA: TGCGCCAGCTCCTTAGCGGGAGGTCAAGAGACCCAGTACTTC. The chain combines TRBV5-1 with TRBJ2-5; TRBD2 matches at 10 bases. Unmatched junction bases numbered 5, after V lost 7 bases and J lost 2 bases. There are 14 residues in the CDR3. Germline V CDR1 and CDR2: SGHRS, YFSETQ.

This clonotype was detected a few times. This rearrangement joins TRBV4-2 to TRBJ2-3; D remains ambiguous. The CDR3 totals 16 residues. Germline V CDR1 and CDR2: LGHNA, YNFKEQ. V lost 1 base and J 5 bases, leaving 16 bases between the germline ends. DNA of the CDR3: TGTGCCAGCAGCCAAGGGGCCCCCTTAACCGGAGATACGCAGTATTTT. This translates into CASSQGAPLTGDTQYF.

The genes are TRBV20-1 and TRBJ2-3; TRBD2 matches at 12 bases. Losses at the gene ends were 0 bases for V and 8 bases for J; bases not matched to a gene: 9. The CDR3 has 16 residues. CDR1 DFQATT and CDR2 SNEGSKA come from the germline V gene (reference sequence). CDR3 coding DNA: TGCAGTGCTAGAGACGCGGGACTAGCGGGCCCTGGTACGCAGTATTTT. Translated: CSARDAGLAGPGTQYF.

The chain is built from TRBV29-1 and TRBJ2-4; D assignment may be TRBD1 or TRBD2 (6 bases each). From germline, CDR1 is SQVTM and CDR2 ANQGSEA. The CDR3 runs 13 residues. Between the trimmed V and J ends, which lost 6 bases and 2 bases, there was a span of 11 bases. The CDR3 protein is CSVGGGTKNIQYF. DNA of the CDR3: TGCAGCGTAGGAGGGGGGACCAAAAACATTCAGTACTTC.

Only a few counts were recorded for this clonotype. The chain employs TRBV10-1 and TRBJ2-4; the D call may be TRBD1 or TRBD2 (5 bases each). The CDR3 spans 14 residues. The germline V gene has CDR1 WNHNN and CDR2 SYGVQD (reference sequence). V gave up 7 bases and J gave up 7 bases, with 17 bases separating them. The CDR3 reads CASNEGRVGNIQYF. For the CDR3, the DNA is TGCGCCAGCAACGAGGGCAGGGTCGGGAACATTCAGTACTTC.

The chain links TRBV3-1 to TRBJ1-2; 8 nucleotides agree with TRBD1. The CDR3 has 13 amino acids. In germline, CDR1 is LGHDT, CDR2 YNNKEL (reference sequence). The ends lost 9 bases at V and 7 bases at J; junction bases unmatched: 10. CDR3 residues: CASSDRALSGYTF. The CDR3 DNA reads as TGTGCCAGTTCGGACAGGGCTCTGAGTGGCTACACCTTC.